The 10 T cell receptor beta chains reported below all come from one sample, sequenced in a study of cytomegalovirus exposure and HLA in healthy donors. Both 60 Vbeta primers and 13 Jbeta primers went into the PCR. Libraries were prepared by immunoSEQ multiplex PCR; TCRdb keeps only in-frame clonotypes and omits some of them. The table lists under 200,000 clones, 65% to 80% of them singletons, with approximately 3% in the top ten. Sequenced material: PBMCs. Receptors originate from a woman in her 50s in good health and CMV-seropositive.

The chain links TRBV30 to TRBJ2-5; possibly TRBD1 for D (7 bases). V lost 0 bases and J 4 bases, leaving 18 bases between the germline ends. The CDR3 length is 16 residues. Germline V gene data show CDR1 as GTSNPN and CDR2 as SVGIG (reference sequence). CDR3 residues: CAWSVGGPGEAETQYF. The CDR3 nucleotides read TGTGCCTGGAGTGTAGGGGGCCCGGGGGAGGCAGAGACCCAGTACTTC. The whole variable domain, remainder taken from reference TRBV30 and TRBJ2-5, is SQTIHQWPATLVQPVGSPLSLECTVEGTSNPNLYWYRQAAGRGLQLLFYSVGIGQISSEVPQNLSASRPQDRQFILSSKKLLLSDSGFYLCAWSVGGPGEAETQYFGPGTRLLVL.

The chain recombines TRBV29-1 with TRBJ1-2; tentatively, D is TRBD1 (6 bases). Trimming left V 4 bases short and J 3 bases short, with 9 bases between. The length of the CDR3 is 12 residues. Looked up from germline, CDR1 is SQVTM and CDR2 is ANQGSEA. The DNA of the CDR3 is TGCAGCGTTGGACAGGAGGACTATGGCTACACCTTC. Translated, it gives CSVGQEDYGYTF.

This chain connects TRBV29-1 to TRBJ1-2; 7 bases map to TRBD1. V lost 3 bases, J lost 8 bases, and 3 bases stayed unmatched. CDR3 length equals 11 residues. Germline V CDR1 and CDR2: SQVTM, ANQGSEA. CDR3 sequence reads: CSVEQGEGYTF. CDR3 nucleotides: TGCAGCGTTGAGCAGGGGGAAGGCTACACCTTC.

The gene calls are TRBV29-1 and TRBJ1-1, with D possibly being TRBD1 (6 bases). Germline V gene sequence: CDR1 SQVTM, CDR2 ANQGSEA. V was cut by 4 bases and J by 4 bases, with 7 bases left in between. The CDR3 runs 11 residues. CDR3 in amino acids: CSVARGTEAFF. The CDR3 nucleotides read TGCAGCGTTGCCAGGGGCACTGAAGCTTTCTTT.

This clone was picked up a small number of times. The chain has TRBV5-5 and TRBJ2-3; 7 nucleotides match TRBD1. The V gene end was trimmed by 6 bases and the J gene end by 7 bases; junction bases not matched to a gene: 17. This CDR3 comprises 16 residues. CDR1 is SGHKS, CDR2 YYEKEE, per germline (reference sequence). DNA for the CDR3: TGTGCCAGCAAACCAAACAATGACAGGGATCAAAATACGCAGTATTTT. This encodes CASKPNNDRDQNTQYF.

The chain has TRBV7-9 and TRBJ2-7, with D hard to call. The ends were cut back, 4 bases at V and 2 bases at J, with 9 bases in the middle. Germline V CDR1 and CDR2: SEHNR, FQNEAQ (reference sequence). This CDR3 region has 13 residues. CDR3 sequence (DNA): TGTGCCAGCAGCTCTAACAGACCCTACGAGCAGTACTTC. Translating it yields CASSSNRPYEQYF.

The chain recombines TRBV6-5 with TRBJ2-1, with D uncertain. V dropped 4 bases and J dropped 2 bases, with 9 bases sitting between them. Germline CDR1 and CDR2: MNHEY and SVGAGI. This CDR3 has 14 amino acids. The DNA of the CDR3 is TGTGCCAGCAGTTTAGAGATTCCCTACAATGAGCAGTTCTTC. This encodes CASSLEIPYNEQFF.

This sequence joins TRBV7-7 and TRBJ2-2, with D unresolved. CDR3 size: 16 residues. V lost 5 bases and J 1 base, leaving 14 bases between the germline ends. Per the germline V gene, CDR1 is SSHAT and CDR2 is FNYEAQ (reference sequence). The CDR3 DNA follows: TGTGCCAGCAGCCCCTTCTCCCCCGGGAACACCGGGGAGCTGTTTTTT. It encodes CASSPFSPGNTGELFF.

The CDR3 DNA is TGTGCCAGCAGTTCCCCGGGACAGGGGACCAACGAGCAGTACTTC. It codes for CASSSPGQGTNEQYF. The rearrangement joins TRBV6-5 to TRBJ2-7, with 10 bases that match TRBD1. Germline CDR1 reads MNHEY; CDR2 reads SVGAGI. V was pared by 4 bases and J by 5 bases, with 8 bases of the junction left unmatched. This CDR3 region has 15 residues.

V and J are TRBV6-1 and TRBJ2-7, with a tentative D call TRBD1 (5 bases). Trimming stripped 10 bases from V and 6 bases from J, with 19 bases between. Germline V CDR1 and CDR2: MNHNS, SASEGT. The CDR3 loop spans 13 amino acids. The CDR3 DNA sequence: TGTGCCATCAGGACCATTGACAGCTCCGAGCAGTACTTC. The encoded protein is CAIRTIDSSEQYF.